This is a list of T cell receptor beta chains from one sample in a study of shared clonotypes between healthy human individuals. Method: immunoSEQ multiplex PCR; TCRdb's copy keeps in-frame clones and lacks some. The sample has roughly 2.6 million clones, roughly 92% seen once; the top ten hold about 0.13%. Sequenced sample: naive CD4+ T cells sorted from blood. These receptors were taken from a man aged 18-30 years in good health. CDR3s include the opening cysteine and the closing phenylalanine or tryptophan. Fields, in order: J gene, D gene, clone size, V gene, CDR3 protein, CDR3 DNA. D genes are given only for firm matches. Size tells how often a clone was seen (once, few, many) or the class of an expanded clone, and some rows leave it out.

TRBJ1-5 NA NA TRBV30 CAWSVGDNQPQHF TGTGCCTGGAGTGTAGGGGACAATCAGCCCCAGCATTTT
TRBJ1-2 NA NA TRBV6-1 CASTPGTSYGYTF TGTGCCAGCACCCCCGGGACTTCCTATGGCTACACCTTC
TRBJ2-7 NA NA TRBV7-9 CASSQLTTAGTHEQYF TGTGCCAGCAGCCAATTAACTACTGCCGGGACACACGAGCAGTACTTC
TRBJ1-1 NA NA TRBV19 CASSMVIGVNTEAFF TGTGCCAGTAGTATGGTCATTGGAGTGAACACTGAAGCTTTCTTT
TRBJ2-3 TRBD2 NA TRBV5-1 CASHSGGATGTDTQYF TGCGCCAGCCATAGCGGGGGGGCCACTGGCACAGATACGCAGTATTTT
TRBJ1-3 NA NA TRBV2 CASSEEAYSGNTIYF TGTGCCAGCAGTGAAGAAGCCTACTCTGGAAACACCATATATTTT
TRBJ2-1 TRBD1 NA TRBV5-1 CASSPGTGRGNEQFF TGCGCCAGCAGTCCCGGGACAGGGAGGGGGAATGAGCAGTTCTTC
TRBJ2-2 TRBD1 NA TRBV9 CASSARDRGMAGELFF TGTGCCAGCAGCGCCAGGGACAGGGGGATGGCCGGGGAGCTGTTTTTT
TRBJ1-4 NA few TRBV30 CAWSVRAANEKLFF TGTGCCTGGAGTGTACGGGCCGCGAATGAAAAACTGTTTTTT
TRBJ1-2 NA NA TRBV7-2 CASSPVGGHYGYTF TGTGCCAGCAGCCCGGTGGGGGGACACTATGGCTACACCTTC
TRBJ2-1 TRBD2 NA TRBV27 CASRLLAGGYNEQFF TGTGCCAGCAGACTACTAGCGGGGGGATACAATGAGCAGTTCTTC
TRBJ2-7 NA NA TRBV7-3 CASSSSQSSDEQYF TGTGCCAGCAGTTCCTCCCAGTCTAGTGACGAGCAGTACTTC
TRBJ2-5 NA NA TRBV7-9 CASSLGGVQETQYF TGTGCCAGCAGCTTAGGGGGTGTCCAAGAGACCCAGTACTTC
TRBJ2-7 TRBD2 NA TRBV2 CASRHPGLAVYEQYF TGTGCCAGCAGACATCCGGGACTAGCGGTTTACGAGCAGTACTTC
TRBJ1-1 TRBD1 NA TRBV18 CASSRQTGGGTEAFF TGTGCCAGCTCACGACAGACAGGGGGCGGAACTGAAGCTTTCTTT
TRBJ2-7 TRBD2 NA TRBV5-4 CASSLVTGGIYEQYF TGTGCCAGCAGCTTAGTAACGGGAGGAATCTACGAGCAGTACTTC
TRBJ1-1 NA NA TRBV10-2 CASSMNTEAFF TGCGCCAGCAGCATGAACACTGAAGCTTTCTTT
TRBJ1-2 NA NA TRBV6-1 CASSEGGDYYGYTF TGTGCCAGCAGTGAAGGGGGGGACTACTATGGCTACACCTTC
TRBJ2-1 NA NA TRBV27 CASSSWGEQFF TGTGCCAGCAGTTCGTGGGGTGAGCAGTTCTTC
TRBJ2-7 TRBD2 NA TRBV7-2 CASSFTSGSSSYEQYF TGTGCCAGCAGCTTCACTAGCGGGAGCTCGTCCTACGAGCAGTACTTC
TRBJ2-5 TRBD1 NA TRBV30 CAWSVRTGLGETQYF TGTGCCTGGAGTGTACGGACAGGGTTAGGGGAGACCCAGTACTTC
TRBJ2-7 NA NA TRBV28 CASSLMGEQTSYEQYF TGTGCCAGCAGTTTAATGGGGGAACAAACCTCCTACGAGCAGTACTTC
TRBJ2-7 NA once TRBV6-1 CASGGFFEQYF TGTGCCAGTGGGGGTTTTTTCGAGCAGTACTTC
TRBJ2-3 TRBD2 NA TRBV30 CAWSVGGGADTQYF TGTGCCTGGAGTGTTGGCGGGGGGGCAGATACGCAGTATTTT
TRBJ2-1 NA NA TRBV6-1 CASSEPGGSDNEQFF TGTGCCAGCAGTGAACCAGGCGGCTCAGACAATGAGCAGTTCTTC
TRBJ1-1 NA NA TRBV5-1 CASSLDRLDKNTEDFF TGCGCCAGCAGCTTGGACCGACTTGACAAGAACACTGAAGATTTCTTT
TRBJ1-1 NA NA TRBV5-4 CASSPRTVLNTEAFF TGTGCCAGCAGCCCCAGGACAGTGTTGAACACTGAAGCTTTCTTT
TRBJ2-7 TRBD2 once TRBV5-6 CASSAGLAERSYEQYF TGTGCCAGCAGCGCGGGACTAGCGGAGAGGTCCTACGAGCAGTACTTC
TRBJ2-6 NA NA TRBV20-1 CSARRDVLTF TGCAGTGCCCGCCGAGACGTCCTGACTTTC
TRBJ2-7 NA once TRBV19 CASSTGTVGGYEQYF TGTGCCAGTAGTACTGGGACTGTTGGGGGGTACGAGCAGTACTTC
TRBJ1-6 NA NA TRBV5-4 CASSPQNNNSPLHF TGTGCCAGCAGTCCTCAGAACAATAATTCACCCCTCCACTTT
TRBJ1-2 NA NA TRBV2 CASSVYGTEGASYGYTF TGTGCCAGCAGTGTTTATGGGACCGAGGGCGCTTCCTATGGCTACACCTTC
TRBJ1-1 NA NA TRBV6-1 CASRAIGVATEAFF TGTGCCAGCAGGGCCATAGGTGTGGCCACTGAAGCTTTCTTT
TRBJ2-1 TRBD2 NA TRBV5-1 CASSLVLAGGQGYNEQFF TGCGCCAGCAGCTTGGTTTTAGCGGGAGGCCAAGGATACAATGAGCAGTTCTTC
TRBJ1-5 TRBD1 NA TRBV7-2 CASSLEGQVYQPQHF TGTGCCAGCAGCTTAGAGGGACAGGTGTATCAGCCCCAGCATTTT
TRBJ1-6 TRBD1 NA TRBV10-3 CAIRGGDRLNSPLHF TGTGCCATCAGGGGCGGGGACAGGCTGAATTCACCCCTCCACTTT
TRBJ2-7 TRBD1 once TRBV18 CASSPQGQVFTYEQYF TGTGCCAGCTCACCCCAGGGACAGGTTTTTACCTACGAGCAGTACTTC
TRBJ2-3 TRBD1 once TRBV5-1 CASSLVRDRDTDTQYF TGCGCCAGCAGCTTGGTGCGGGACAGGGACACAGATACGCAGTATTTT
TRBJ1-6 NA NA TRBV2 CASRWGQTNSPLHF TGTGCCAGCAGATGGGGGCAGACTAATTCACCCCTCCACTTT
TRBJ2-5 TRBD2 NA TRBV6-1 CASSENGSGGLETQYF TGTGCCAGCAGTGAAAACGGTAGCGGGGGGTTAGAGACCCAGTACTTC